This passage covers 8 T cell receptor beta chains from one sample sequenced in a study of blood T cell repertoires in COVID-19. Assay used: immunoSEQ multiplex PCR; TCRdb lists only in-frame clones, some missing. The sample carries approximately 150,000 clones, about nine tenths recorded once. The sequencing input was PBMCs or T cells enriched from blood (not recorded which). Receptor source: a middle-aged woman who had been exposed to COVID-19.

The chain links TRBV2 to TRBJ2-5, with a possible D match to TRBD1 (6 bases). The CDR3 loop spans 13 amino acids. Germline CDR1 and CDR2: SNHLY and FYNNEI. V lost 8 bases and J lost 1, with 11 bases in between. In DNA form, the CDR3 reads TGTGCCAGCGGCAGGGGCCTCCAAGAGACCCAGTACTTC. Its protein is CASGRGLQETQYF. Full variable domain (remainder filled in from reference TRBV2 and TRBJ2-5): EPEVTQTPSHQVTQMGQEVILRCVPISNHLYFYWYRQILGQKVEFLVSFYNNEISEKSEIFDDQFSVERPDGSNFTLKIRSTKLEDSAMYFCASGRGLQETQYFGPGTRLLVL.

This chain links TRBV2 with TRBJ2-4; 11 nucleotides align to TRBD2. Looked up from germline, CDR1 is SNHLY and CDR2 is FYNNEI. The trim removed 2 bases at V and 2 bases at J, leaving 5 bases unmatched. CDR3 size: 17 residues. The CDR3 loop is CASSESSGGAPKNIQYF. The CDR3 DNA reads as TGTGCCAGCAGTGAAAGTAGCGGGGGGGCCCCCAAAAACATTCAGTACTTC.

This chain links TRBV6-5 with TRBJ1-4; the D gene is possibly TRBD1 (6 bases). The CDR3 runs to 16 residues. Germline V gene sequence: CDR1 MNHEY, CDR2 SVGAGI. The V end lost 3 bases, the J end lost 6 bases, and 17 bases lay between the germline ends. CDR3 DNA sequence: TGTGCCAGCAGTTATGAAAAAACAGGGAATCATGAAAAACTGTTTTTT. Translated, it gives CASSYEKTGNHEKLFF.

The V call is TRBV5-4, the J call TRBJ2-7; the match to TRBD1 covers 8 bases. The trim removed 4 bases at V and 4 bases at J, leaving 7 bases unmatched. Per germline, CDR1 SGHNT and CDR2 YYREEE (reference sequence). The CDR3 is 14 amino acids. As DNA, the CDR3 is TGTGCCAGCAGCGCCACAGGGGGTAGGTACGAGCAGTACTTC. Its translation: CASSATGGRYEQYF.

About this clone: The same CDR3 can be traced to other DNA sequences in this sample. The chain links TRBV5-1 to TRBJ2-7; possibly TRBD2 for D (5 bases). The CDR3 extends over 14 amino acids. From germline, CDR1 is SGHRS and CDR2 YFSETQ. V lost 4 bases, J lost 1 base, and 12 bases lay in between. The CDR3 is CASSPTGGSYEQYF. The CDR3 DNA follows: TGCGCCAGCAGCCCGACCGGCGGGTCCTACGAGCAGTACTTC.

The chain employs TRBV7-9 and TRBJ2-3; TRBD2 matches 8 bases. CDR3 length: 16 residues. Trimming at V came to 4 bases and at J to 5 bases, leaving 11 bases not matched to a gene. Germline V gives CDR1 SEHNR, CDR2 FQNEAQ (reference sequence). The CDR3 region is CASSSPLRGAGDTQYF. For the CDR3, the DNA is TGTGCCAGCAGCTCCCCTTTGCGGGGGGCCGGAGATACGCAGTATTTT.

In its sample, this clone was seen many times. The chain joins TRBV4-3 to TRBJ2-7; D may be TRBD1 (6 bases). The germline V and J ends were trimmed by 1 base and 3 bases, with 10 bases remaining between them. The germline V gene encodes CDR1 LGHNA and CDR2 YSLEER. This CDR3 is built from 14 residues. Here the CDR3 DNA reads TGCGCCAGCAGCCAAGCTATAGGGGGCTACGAGCAGTACTTC. Its protein product is CASSQAIGGYEQYF.

The chain links TRBV19 to TRBJ1-5; tentative D call: TRBD1 (5 bases). The germline V gene encodes CDR1 LNHDA and CDR2 SQIVND (reference sequence). Trimming cost V 5 bases and J 2 bases, with 13 bases left between them. The CDR3 sequence is 15 residues long. CDR3 loop: CASSLYGGGNQPQHF. CDR3 nucleotide sequence: TGTGCCAGTAGTTTGTACGGGGGGGGCAATCAGCCCCAGCATTTT.